This TCR beta chain was recovered during a study of vaccination effects on CD4 cells after COVID-19. With respect to this clone: Its cognate antigen is unknown.

Viral peptide pool expansion of antigen-specific CD4+ T cells preceded sequencing in the ViraFEST assay. CD4+ T cells were isolated after less than 13 days of culture. The infection with SARS-CoV-2 (confirmed by PCR) occurred in this person between March and December 2020. The data were produced by immunoSEQ multiplex PCR, yet TCRdb's version contains in-frame clones alone and is incomplete. The profile covers around 47,000 clones, with under 80% appearing a single time and 25% to 40% taken by the ten largest. CDR3 length equals 13 residues. The V gene lost 4 bases and the J gene lost 3 bases, with 11 bases spanning the gap. Germline CDR1 and CDR2: SGHRS and YFSETQ.

The sample here was CD4+ T cells from PBMCs cultured with a peptide pool, taken before COVID-19 vaccination. The chain employs TRBV5-1 and TRBJ2-7; D may be TRBD2 (6 bases). The clonotype comes from a human donor who had a prior SARS-CoV-2 infection. CDR3 amino acids: CASSVRENYEQYF. The CDR3 nucleotides are TGCGCCAGCAGCGTCCGGGAGAACTACGAGCAGTACTTC.